These T cell receptor beta chains were read from a single sample in a study of T cells of healthy individuals. Each CDR3 protein is one row after TCRdb ran MiXCR on the 5' RACE reads. The table shows 45,000 to 60,000 distinct CDR3 sequences, with roughly 14% occurring only once. These receptors all stem from a human donor in good health. The CDR3 runs from the conserved cysteine through the conserved F or W. A D gene is named only where the DNA matches it firmly. Clone sizes are given selectively: once, few, many, or a class where the clone is expanded.

d_call	v_call	clone_size	j_call	cdr3_nt	cdr3_aa
.	TRBV5-1	.	TRBJ1-6	TGCGCCAGCAGCTTGGCTCGTATGGGGACTAACTCACCCCTCCACTTT	CASSLARMGTNSPLHF
.	TRBV7-9	few	TRBJ1-5	TGTGCCAGCAGCTTAGGGAGGGCCGGCAATCAGCCCCAGCATTTT	CASSLGRAGNQPQHF
TRBD1	TRBV7-2	.	TRBJ1-2	TGTGCCAGCAGCCTGACAGGGTCTGGCTACACCTTC	CASSLTGSGYTF
.	TRBV5-1	few	TRBJ2-7	TGCGCCAGCAGCTCCTGGTCGATGCGCTCCTACGAGCAGTACTTC	CASSSWSMRSYEQYF
.	TRBV6-1	.	TRBJ1-2	TGTGCCGGAAGACAGGAATCCTATGGCTACACCTTC	CAGRQESYGYTF
TRBD2	TRBV20-1	.	TRBJ2-5	TGCAGTGCTAGACTGCCAGGGATGGTAGCGGGGCTCCAAGAGACCCAGTACTTC	CSARLPGMVAGLQETQYF
.	TRBV20-1	many	TRBJ1-1	TGCAGTGCTAGAGATGGGTCCGTGAACACTGAAGCTTTCTTT	CSARDGSVNTEAFF
.	TRBV5-6	many	TRBJ1-6	TGTGCCAGCAGCCTCAGGGGCAGGGGTTCACCCCTCCACTTT	CASSLRGRGSPLHF
TRBD2	TRBV24-1	few	TRBJ2-1	TGTGCCACCAGTGACCGACTAGCGGGGGTCTTTGGAGAGCAGTTCTTC	CATSDRLAGVFGEQFF
TRBD1	TRBV7-2	.	TRBJ1-5	TGTGCCAGCAGCTTCCAGGGGGCTAAAGAGCCCCAGCATTTT	CASSFQGAKEPQHF
.	TRBV20-1	few	TRBJ1-6	TGCAGTGCCCCCAGCCGATATAATTCACCCCTCCACTTT	CSAPSRYNSPLHF
.	TRBV18	many	TRBJ1-2	TGTGCCAGCTCACCAGACAGGTCTGACTATGGCTACACCTTC	CASSPDRSDYGYTF
.	TRBV19	few	TRBJ1-5	TGTGCCAGTAGTATGAGGCAGGGAATTTCTGGCAATCAGCCCCAGAATTTT	CASSMRQGISGNQPQNF
.	TRBV30	few	TRBJ2-1	TGTGCCTCCGAACTTACCCGGGACCTCTACAATGAGCAGTTCTTC	CASELTRDLYNEQFF
TRBD2	TRBV7-9	many	TRBJ2-7	TGTGCCAGCAGCTCCTCCGGACTAGCGGACGAGCAGTACTTC	CASSSSGLADEQYF
.	TRBV7-3	many	TRBJ1-2	TGTGCCAGCAGCCGCCACGCTGATGGAGGCTACACCTTC	CASSRHADGGYTF
.	TRBV11-2	many	TRBJ2-5	TGTGCCAGCAGCCTTCTCGGGGGTGGGAAAGAGACCCAGTACTTC	CASSLLGGGKETQYF
TRBD2	TRBV4-1	many	TRBJ2-7	TGCGCCAGCAGCCCCATAGCGGGAGGCCGCTACGAGCAGTACTTC	CASSPIAGGRYEQYF
.	TRBV4-3	many	TRBJ1-2	TGCGCCAGCAGCCAGCAGGGCATTAACTATGGCTACACCTTC	CASSQQGINYGYTF
TRBD2	TRBV10-3	.	TRBJ2-7	TGTGCCATCAGTGAGGAACTAGCGGGCCCCAGGGGCGAGCAGTACTTC	CAISEELAGPRGEQYF
.	TRBV12-3/TRBV12-4	many	TRBJ2-1	TGTGCCAGCAGCCCGAGGGGGTACAATGAGCAGTTCTTC	CASSPRGYNEQFF
TRBD1	TRBV2	many	TRBJ1-5	TGTGCCACCGGGGACAGGGGGCAAAGATATAGCAATCAGCCCCAGCATTTT	CATGDRGQRYSNQPQHF
.	TRBV5-1	few	TRBJ1-2	TGCGCCAGCAGCTTGAGGGGCGCCAGCTATGGCTACACCTTC	CASSLRGASYGYTF
.	TRBV4-3	many	TRBJ2-1	TGCGCCAGCAGCCAAGATGCGTCAGGGATCCTCAATGGGCAGTTCTTC	CASSQDASGILNGQFF
TRBD2	TRBV11-2	.	TRBJ2-1	TGTGCCAGCAGCTTAGTGCCGGGGACTAGCGCTTACAATGAGCAGTTCTTC	CASSLVPGTSAYNEQFF
.	TRBV10-3	.	TRBJ1-2	TGTGCCATCTTAAGAGGGGAGGAAAGCTATGGCTACACCTTC	CAILRGEESYGYTF
TRBD2	TRBV7-2	.	TRBJ2-7	TGTGCCAGCAGCCCTCTAGGTAGCGGGAGCTACGAGCAGTACTTC	CASSPLGSGSYEQYF
.	TRBV7-9	many	TRBJ1-4	TGTGCCAGCAGCTTGAACAGGGAAAAACTGTTTTTT	CASSLNREKLFF
TRBD2	TRBV5-1	few	TRBJ2-5	TGCGCCAGCAGCTGCCCCGGACTAGCGGATCAAGAGACCCAGTACTTC	CASSCPGLADQETQYF
TRBD2	TRBV11-1	.	TRBJ2-5	TGTGCCAGCAGCACGGGAGGGGACGAGACCCAGTACTTC	CASSTGGDETQYF
.	TRBV7-2	few	TRBJ2-7	TGTGCCAGCAGTCGAAGAGGCCAGGGCGCCTACGAGCAGTACTTC	CASSRRGQGAYEQYF
TRBD1	TRBV12-3/TRBV12-4	few	TRBJ2-7	TGTGCCAGCAGTCTACATAGGACAGGGAATGACGAGCAGTACTTC	CASSLHRTGNDEQYF
TRBD2	TRBV7-2	.	TRBJ2-5	TGTGCCAGCAGTGGACGGGGGAGGGTTGAGACCCAGTACTTC	CASSGRGRVETQYF
.	TRBV29-1	few	TRBJ1-2	TGCAGCGTTGAAGACAGGGGCGGCTACACCTTC	CSVEDRGGYTF
.	TRBV6-6	many	TRBJ1-5	TGTGCCAGCAGTTACATAGGTTCCAATCAGCCCCAGCATTTT	CASSYIGSNQPQHF
.	TRBV4-2	few	TRBJ2-7	TGTGCCAGCAGCCAAGACCACGAGCAGTACTTC	CASSQDHEQYF
.	TRBV7-2	many	TRBJ1-1	TGTGCCAGCAGCCGGCTGACGGGGGTGAACACTGAAGCTTTCTTT	CASSRLTGVNTEAFF
TRBD1	TRBV20-1	few	TRBJ2-3	TGCAGTGCGAGAGCCGGGACAGGGGGGCCTAACACAGATACGCAGTATTTT	CSARAGTGGPNTDTQYF
.	TRBV4-3	many	TRBJ2-7	TGCGCCAGCAGCCAAGAGGCCAAGACGTTTATCTCCTACGAGCAGTACTTC	CASSQEAKTFISYEQYF
.	TRBV2	.	TRBJ2-4	TGTGCCAGCACGTCGGCGGGAAATCTAGCCAAAAACATTCAGTACTTC	CASTSAGNLAKNIQYF
TRBD1	TRBV29-1	many	TRBJ1-5	TGCAGCGTTCGGACAGGGGGGCAGCCCCAGCATTTT	CSVRTGGQPQHF
.	TRBV6-5	many	TRBJ2-5	TGTGCCAGCAGTATGCCCGGAGAAGAGACCCAGTACTTC	CASSMPGEETQYF
TRBD1	TRBV20-1	many	TRBJ2-2	TGCAGTGCTAGGGACTCAGGGACAGGCTTCACCGGGGAGCTGTTTTTT	CSARDSGTGFTGELFF
TRBD1	TRBV5-6	few	TRBJ2-1	TGTGCCAGCAGCCGACAGGGTGCTGGTCGCAATGAGCAGTTCTTC	CASSRQGAGRNEQFF
.	TRBV30	many	TRBJ1-1	TGTGCCTGGAGGTTGAGGACTGAAGCTTTCTTT	CAWRLRTEAFF
TRBD1	TRBV5-1	few	TRBJ2-5	TGCGCCAGCAGCACACAGGGGTTGGAGACCCAGTACTTC	CASSTQGLETQYF
TRBD2	TRBV30	many	TRBJ2-2	TGTGCCTGGAGTAGTCGCGGGAGGGCGAACACCGGGGAGCTGTTTTTT	CAWSSRGRANTGELFF
.	TRBV5-1	.	TRBJ2-5	TGCGCCAGCAGCTTGAACCCGGGAGCAGAGGAGACCCAGTACTTC	CASSLNPGAEETQYF
TRBD1	TRBV20-1	many	TRBJ2-7	TGCAGTGCTGCGCAACCGGGACAGGGATCCCCTACTGGCGAGCAGTACTTC	CSAAQPGQGSPTGEQYF
TRBD1	TRBV24-1	many	TRBJ2-3	TGTGCCACCAGTGATACAGGGGACCGATTTACAGATACGCAGTATTTT	CATSDTGDRFTDTQYF
TRBD2	TRBV12-3/TRBV12-4	few	TRBJ2-1	TGTGCCAGCAGTTTAGCGACTAGCGGGAGGTACAATGAGCAGTTCTTC	CASSLATSGRYNEQFF
TRBD2	TRBV7-2	few	TRBJ2-1	TGTGCCAGCAGCTTGCGACTAGCGGGGGGGCCTGGGGAGCAGTTCTTC	CASSLRLAGGPGEQFF
.	TRBV7-2	.	TRBJ2-4	TGTGCCAGCAGCTTAGGGCGAGGAAACATTCAGTACTTC	CASSLGRGNIQYF
TRBD1	TRBV19	many	TRBJ1-5	TGTGCCAGTAGTATTACAGGGGGCATGAGCAATCAGCCCCAGCATTTT	CASSITGGMSNQPQHF
.	TRBV20-1	few	TRBJ1-5	TGCAGTGCGGCCGACTCGTTCCGCAATCAGCCCCAGCATTTT	CSAADSFRNQPQHF